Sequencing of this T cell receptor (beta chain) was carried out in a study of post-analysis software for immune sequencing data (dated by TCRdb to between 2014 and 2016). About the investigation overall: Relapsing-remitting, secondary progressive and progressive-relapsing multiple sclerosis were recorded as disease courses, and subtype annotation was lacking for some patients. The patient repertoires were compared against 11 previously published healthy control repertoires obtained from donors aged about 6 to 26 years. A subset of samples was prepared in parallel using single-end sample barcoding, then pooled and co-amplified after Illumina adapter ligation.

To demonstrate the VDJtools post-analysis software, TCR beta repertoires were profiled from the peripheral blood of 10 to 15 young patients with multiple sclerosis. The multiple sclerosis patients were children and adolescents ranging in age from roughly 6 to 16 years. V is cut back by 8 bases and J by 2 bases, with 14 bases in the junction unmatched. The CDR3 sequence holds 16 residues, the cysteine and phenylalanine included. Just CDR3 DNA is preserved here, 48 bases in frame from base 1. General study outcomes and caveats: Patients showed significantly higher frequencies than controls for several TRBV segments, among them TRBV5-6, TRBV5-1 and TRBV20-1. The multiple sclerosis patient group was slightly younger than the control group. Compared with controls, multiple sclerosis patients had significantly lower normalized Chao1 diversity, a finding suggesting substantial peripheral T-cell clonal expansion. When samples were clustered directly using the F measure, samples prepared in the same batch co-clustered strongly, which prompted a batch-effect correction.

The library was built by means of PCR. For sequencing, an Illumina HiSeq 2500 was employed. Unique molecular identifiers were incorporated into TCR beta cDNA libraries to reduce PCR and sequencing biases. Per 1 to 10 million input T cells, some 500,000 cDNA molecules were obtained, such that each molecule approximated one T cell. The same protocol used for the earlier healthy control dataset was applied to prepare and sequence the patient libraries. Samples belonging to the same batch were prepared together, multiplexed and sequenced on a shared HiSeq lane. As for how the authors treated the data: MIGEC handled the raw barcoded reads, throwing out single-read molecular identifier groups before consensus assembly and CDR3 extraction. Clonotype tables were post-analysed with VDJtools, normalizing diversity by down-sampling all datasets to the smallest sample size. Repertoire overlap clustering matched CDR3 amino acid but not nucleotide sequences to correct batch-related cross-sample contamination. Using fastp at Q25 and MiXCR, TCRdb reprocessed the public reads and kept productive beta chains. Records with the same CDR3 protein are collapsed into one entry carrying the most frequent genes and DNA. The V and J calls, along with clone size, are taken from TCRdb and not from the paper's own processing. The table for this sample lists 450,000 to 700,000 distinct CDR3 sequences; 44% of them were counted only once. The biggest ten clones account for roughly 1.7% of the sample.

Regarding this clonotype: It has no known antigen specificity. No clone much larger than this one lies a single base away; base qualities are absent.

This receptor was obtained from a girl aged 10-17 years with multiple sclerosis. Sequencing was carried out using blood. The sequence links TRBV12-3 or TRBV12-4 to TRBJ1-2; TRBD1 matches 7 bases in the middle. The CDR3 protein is CASGLQDRVRNYGYTF. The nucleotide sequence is TGTGCCAGCGGACTACAAGACAGGGTCCGGAACTATGGCTACACCTTC.